This T cell receptor (beta chain) was identified during a study of blood T cell repertoires in COVID-19. TCRdb's copy holds only in-frame clones and misses some; the assay was immunoSEQ multiplex PCR. The sample yields hundreds of thousands of clones, 85% to 90% seen once. This CDR3 has 11 residues. Germline V gene lookup returns CDR1 SGHAT and CDR2 FQNNGV. V shed 8 bases and J shed 11 bases, with 13 bases lying between them. The clonotype originates from a woman aged 30 to 39 with acute or convalescent COVID-19. The V call is TRBV11-2, the J call TRBJ2-1; D is undetermined. The specimen sequenced was peripheral blood. In DNA, the CDR3 is TGTGCCAGCGGAACACGGGTTAAGCAGTTCTTC. It encodes CASGTRVKQFF.